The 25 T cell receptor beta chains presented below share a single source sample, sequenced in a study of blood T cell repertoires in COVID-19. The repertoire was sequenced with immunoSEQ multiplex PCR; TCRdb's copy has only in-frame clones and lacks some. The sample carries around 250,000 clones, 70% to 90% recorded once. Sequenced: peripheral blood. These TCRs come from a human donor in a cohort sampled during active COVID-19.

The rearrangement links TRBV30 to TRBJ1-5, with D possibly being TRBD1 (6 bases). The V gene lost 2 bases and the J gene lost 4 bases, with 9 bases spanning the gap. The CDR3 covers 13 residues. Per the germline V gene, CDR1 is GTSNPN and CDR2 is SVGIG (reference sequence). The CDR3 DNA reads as TGTGCCTGGAGTATGGACAGAAATCAGCCCCAGCATTTT. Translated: CAWSMDRNQPQHF.

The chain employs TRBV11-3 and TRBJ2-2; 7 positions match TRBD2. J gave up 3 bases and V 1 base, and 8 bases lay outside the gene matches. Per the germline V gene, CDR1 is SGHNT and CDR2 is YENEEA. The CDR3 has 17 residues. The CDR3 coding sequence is TGTGCCAGCAGCTTAGGTCCCCTAGCGGATGACACCGGGGAGCTGTTTTTT. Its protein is CASSLGPLADDTGELFF.

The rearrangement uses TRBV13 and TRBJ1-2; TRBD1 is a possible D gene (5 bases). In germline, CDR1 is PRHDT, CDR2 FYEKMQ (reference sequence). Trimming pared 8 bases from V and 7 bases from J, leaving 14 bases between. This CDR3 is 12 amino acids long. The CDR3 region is CASQAGGPGYTF. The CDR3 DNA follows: TGTGCCAGCCAAGCGGGGGGACCTGGCTACACCTTC.

The CDR3 DNA sequence: TGTGCCAGCGGCCGGGGGGGGAAGAGCAATCAGCCCCAGCATTTT. Amino acid sequence: CASGRGGKSNQPQHF. The rearrangement links TRBV21-1 to TRBJ1-5. TRBV21-1 is termed a pseudogene. The CDR3 is 15 amino acids.

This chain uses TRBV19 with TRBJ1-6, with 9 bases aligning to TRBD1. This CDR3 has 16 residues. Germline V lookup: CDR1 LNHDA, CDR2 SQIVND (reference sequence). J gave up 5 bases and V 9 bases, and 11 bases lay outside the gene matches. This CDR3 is CASNTARTGDNSPLHF. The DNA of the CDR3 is TGTGCCAGCAATACCGCCAGGACAGGGGATAATTCACCCCTCCACTTT.

The CDR3 DNA is TGTGCCAGCAGTCCCCGTAATGAAAAACTGTTTTTT. This encodes CASSPRNEKLFF. The chain couples TRBV12-3 or TRBV12-4 to TRBJ1-4, with no clear D. Trimming left V 5 bases short and J 4 bases short, with 5 bases between. The CDR3 covers 12 residues.

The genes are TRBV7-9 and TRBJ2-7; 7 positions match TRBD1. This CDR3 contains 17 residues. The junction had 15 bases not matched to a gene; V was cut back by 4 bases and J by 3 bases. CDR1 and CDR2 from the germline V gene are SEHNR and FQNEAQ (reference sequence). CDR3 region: CASSSSPSGTVNYEQYF. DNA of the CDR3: TGTGCCAGCAGCTCCTCCCCTTCCGGGACAGTTAACTACGAGCAGTACTTC.

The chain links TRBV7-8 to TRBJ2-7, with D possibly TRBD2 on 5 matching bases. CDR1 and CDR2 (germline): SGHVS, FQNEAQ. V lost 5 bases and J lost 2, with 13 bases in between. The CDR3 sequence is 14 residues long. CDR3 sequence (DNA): TGTGCCAGCAGCACCGCGGGTGGGGCCTACGAGCAGTACTTC. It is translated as CASSTAGGAYEQYF.

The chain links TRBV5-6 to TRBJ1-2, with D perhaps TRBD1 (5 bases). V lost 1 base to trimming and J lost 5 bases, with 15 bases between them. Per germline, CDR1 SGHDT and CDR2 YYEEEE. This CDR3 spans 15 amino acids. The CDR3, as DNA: TGTGCCAGCAGCTTGTACAGAGGGACTGTATATGGCTACACCTTC. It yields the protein CASSLYRGTVYGYTF.

The CDR3 spells CASSVALRAADTQYF. The CDR3 region has the DNA TGTGCCAGCAGCGTGGCGTTGCGAGCGGCAGATACGCAGTATTTT. The V and J genes are TRBV9 and TRBJ2-3, with a tentative D call TRBD2 (5 bases). Germline assignment: CDR1 SGDLS and CDR2 YYNGEE. The V end lost 2 bases, the J end lost 4 bases, and 14 bases lay between the germline ends. The CDR3 runs 15 residues.

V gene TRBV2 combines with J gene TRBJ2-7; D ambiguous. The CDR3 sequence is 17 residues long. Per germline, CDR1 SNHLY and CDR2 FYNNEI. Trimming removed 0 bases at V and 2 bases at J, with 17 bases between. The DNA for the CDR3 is TGTGCCAGCAGTGAAGCTGATGAACAGACCTCTCCCTACGAGCAGTACTTC. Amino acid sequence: CASSEADEQTSPYEQYF.

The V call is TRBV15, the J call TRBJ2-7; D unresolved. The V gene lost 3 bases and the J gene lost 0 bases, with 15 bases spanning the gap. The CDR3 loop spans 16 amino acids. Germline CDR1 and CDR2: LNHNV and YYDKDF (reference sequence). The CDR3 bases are TGTGCCACCAGCAGCCTTAGATATGGTTCCTCCTACGAGCAGTACTTC. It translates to CATSSLRYGSSYEQYF.

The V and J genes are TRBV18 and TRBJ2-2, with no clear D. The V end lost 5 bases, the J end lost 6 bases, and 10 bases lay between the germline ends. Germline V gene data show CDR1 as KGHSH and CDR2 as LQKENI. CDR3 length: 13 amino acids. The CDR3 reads CASSVLSPGELFF. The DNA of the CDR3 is TGTGCCAGCTCAGTACTCTCCCCCGGGGAGCTGTTTTTT.

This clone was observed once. The CDR3 DNA follows: TGCGCCAGCAGCGCACCCGCCGGGACAGGGGGCGTAGGGGTCTATGGCTACACCTTC. Its translation: CASSAPAGTGGVGVYGYTF. The chain combines TRBV5-1 with TRBJ1-2; 12 bases fit TRBD1. The CDR3 spans 19 residues. Unmatched junction bases numbered 17, after V lost 4 bases and J lost 4 bases. Per germline, CDR1 SGHRS and CDR2 YFSETQ.

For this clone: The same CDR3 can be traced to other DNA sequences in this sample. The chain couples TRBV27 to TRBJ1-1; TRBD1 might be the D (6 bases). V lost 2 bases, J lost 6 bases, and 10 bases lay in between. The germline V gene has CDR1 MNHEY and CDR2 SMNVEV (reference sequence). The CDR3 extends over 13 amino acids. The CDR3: CASSLRGSAEAFF. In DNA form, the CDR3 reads TGTGCCAGCAGTTTAAGGGGGTCGGCTGAAGCTTTCTTT.

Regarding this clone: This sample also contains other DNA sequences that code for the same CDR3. Here the CDR3 DNA reads TGTGCCAGCAGTTTCTCTGACAGAGATACGCAGTATTTT. Translated, it gives CASSFSDRDTQYF. This chain links TRBV28 with TRBJ2-3, with D tentatively TRBD1 (5 bases). From germline, CDR1 is MDHEN and CDR2 SYDVKM. V dropped 3 bases and J dropped 5 bases, with 9 bases sitting between them. This CDR3 has 13 residues.

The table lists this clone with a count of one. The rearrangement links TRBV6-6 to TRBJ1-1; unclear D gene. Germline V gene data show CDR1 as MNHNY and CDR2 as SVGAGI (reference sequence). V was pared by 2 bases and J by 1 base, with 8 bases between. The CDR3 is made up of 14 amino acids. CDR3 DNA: TGTGCCAGCAGTTACATGGAGGGGAACACTGAAGCTTTCTTT. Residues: CASSYMEGNTEAFF.

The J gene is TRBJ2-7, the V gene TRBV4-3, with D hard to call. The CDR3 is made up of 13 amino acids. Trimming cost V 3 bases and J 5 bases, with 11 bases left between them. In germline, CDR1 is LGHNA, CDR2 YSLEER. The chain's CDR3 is CASSHEVDDEQYF. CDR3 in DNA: TGCGCCAGCAGCCACGAGGTTGATGACGAGCAGTACTTC.

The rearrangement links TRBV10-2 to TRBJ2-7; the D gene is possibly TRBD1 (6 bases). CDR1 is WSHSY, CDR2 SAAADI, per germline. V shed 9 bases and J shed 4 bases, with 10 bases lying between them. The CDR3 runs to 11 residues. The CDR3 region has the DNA TGCGCCAGTAAAGGGGGTTACGAGCAGTACTTC. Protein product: CASKGGYEQYF.

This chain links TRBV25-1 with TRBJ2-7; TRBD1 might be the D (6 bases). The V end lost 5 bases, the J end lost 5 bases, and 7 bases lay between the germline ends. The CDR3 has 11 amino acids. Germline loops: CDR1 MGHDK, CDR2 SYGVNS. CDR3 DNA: TGTGCCAGCAGTCAGGGGCACGAGCAGTACTTC. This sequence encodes CASSQGHEQYF.

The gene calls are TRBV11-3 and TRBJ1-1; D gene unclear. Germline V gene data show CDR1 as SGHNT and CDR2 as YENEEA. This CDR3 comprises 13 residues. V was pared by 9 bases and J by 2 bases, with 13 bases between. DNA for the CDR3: TGTGCCAGTTCCGGGGAGAGAAACACTGAAGCTTTCTTT. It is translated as CASSGERNTEAFF. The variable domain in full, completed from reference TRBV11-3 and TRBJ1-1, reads EAGVVQSPRYKIIEKKQPVAFWCNPISGHNTLYWYLQNLGQGPELLIRYENEEAVDDSQLPKDRFSAERLKGVDSTLKIQPAELGDSAVYLCASSGERNTEAFFGQGTRLTVV.

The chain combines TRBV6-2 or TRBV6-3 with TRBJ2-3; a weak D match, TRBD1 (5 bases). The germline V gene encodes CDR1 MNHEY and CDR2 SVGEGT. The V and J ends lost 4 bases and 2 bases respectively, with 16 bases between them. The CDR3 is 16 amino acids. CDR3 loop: CASSWALQGATDTQYF. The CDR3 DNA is TGTGCCAGCAGTTGGGCCCTGCAAGGGGCCACAGATACGCAGTATTTT.

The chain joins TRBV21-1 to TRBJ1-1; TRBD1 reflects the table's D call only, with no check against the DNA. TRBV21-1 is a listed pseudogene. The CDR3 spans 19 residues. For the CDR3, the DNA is TGTGCCAGCAGCAAAGGCTCCCGACAGGGCAGGCAGATGAACACTGAAGCTTTCTTT. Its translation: CASSKGSRQGRQMNTEAFF.

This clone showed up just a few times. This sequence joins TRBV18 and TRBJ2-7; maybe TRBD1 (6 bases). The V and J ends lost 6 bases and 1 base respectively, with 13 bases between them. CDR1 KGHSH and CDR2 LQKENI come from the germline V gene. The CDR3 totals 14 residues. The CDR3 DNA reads TGTGCCAGCTCGCGGACAGTAAATTCCTACGAGCAGTACTTC. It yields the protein CASSRTVNSYEQYF.

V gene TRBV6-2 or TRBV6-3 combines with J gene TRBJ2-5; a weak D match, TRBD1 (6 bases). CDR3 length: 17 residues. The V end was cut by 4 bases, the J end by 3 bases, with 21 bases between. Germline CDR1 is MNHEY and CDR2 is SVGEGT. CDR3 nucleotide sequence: TGTGCCAGCAGTTTTTCAATTAGGACAGAGTTAAAAGAGACCCAGTACTTC. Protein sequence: CASSFSIRTELKETQYF.